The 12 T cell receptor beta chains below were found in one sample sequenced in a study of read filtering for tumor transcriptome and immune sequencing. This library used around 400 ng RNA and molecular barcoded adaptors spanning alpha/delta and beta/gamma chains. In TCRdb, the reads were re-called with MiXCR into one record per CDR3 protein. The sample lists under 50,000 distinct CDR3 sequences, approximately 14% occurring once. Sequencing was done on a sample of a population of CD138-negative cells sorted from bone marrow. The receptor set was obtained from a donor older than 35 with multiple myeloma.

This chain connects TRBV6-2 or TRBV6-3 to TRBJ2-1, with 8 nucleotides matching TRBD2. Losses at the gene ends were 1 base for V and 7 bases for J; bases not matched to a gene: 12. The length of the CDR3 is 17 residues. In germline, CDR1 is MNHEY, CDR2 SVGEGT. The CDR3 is CASSYLWISGKKNEQFF. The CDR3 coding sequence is TGTGCCAGCAGTTACTTGTGGATTAGCGGGAAGAAAAATGAGCAGTTCTTC.

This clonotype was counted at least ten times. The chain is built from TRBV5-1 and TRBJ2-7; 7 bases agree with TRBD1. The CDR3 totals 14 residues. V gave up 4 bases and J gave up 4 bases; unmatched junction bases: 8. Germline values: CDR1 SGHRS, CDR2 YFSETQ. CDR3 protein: CASSPPGQPYEQYF. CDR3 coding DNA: TGCGCCAGCAGCCCTCCGGGACAGCCATACGAGCAGTACTTC.

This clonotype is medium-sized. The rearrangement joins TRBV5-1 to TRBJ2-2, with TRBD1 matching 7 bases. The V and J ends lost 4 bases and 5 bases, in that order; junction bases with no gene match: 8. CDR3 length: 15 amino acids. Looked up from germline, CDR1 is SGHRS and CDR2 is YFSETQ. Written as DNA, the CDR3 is TGCGCCAGCAGCGGACAGGATCCCGGGACCGGGGAGCTGTTTTTT. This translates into CASSGQDPGTGELFF.

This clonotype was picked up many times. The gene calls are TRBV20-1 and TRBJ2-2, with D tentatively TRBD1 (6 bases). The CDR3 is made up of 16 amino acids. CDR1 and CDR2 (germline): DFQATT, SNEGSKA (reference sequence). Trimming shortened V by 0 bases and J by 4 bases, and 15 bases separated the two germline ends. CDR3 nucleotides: TGCAGTGCTAGAGATCCCCGACAGGCGCTCACCGGGGAGCTGTTTTTT. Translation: CSARDPRQALTGELFF.

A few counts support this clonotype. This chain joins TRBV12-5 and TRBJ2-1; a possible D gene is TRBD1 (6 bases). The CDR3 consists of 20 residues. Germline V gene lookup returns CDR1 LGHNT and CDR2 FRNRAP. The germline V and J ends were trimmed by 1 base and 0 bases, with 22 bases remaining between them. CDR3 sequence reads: CASGLASNWGTPSSYNEQFF. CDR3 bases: TGTGCTAGTGGTTTGGCCTCCAACTGGGGGACACCGAGCTCCTACAATGAGCAGTTCTTC. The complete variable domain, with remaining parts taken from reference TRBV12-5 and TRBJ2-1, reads DARVTQTPRHKVTEMGQEVTMRCQPILGHNTVFWYRQTMMQGLELLAYFRNRAPLDDSGMPKDRFSAEMPDATLATLKIQPSEPRDSAVYFCASGLASNWGTPSSYNEQFFGPGTRLTVL.

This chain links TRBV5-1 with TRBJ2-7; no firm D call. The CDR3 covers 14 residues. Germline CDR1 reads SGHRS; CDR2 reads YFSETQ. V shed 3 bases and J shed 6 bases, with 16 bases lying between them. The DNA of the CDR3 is TGCGCCAGCAGCTCCGGGCCCTATCGGACCGAGCAGTACTTC. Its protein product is CASSSGPYRTEQYF.

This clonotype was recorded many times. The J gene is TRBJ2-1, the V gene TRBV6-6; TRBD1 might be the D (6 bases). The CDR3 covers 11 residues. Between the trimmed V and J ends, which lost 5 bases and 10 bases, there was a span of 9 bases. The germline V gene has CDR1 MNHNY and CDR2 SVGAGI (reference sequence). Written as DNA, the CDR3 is TGTGCCAGCAGTACCGGACAGGAGCAGTTCTTC. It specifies CASSTGQEQFF.

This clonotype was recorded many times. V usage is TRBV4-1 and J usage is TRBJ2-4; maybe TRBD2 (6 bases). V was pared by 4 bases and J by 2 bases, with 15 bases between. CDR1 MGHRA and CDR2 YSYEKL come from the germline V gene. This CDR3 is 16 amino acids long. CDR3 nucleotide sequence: TGCGCCAGCAGCCCCCCGGCTAGCGCTTCCAAAAACATTCAGTACTTC. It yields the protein CASSPPASASKNIQYF.

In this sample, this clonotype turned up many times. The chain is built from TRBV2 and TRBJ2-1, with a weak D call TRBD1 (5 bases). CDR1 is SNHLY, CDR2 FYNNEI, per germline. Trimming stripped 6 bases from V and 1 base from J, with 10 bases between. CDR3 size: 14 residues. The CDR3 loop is CASRGAESYNEQFF. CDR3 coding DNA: TGTGCCAGCAGAGGGGCGGAGTCCTACAATGAGCAGTTCTTC.

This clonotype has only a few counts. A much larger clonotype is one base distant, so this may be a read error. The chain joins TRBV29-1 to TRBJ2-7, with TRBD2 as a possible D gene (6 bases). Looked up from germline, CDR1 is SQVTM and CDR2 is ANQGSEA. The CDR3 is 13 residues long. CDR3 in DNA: TGCAGCGTTGATTATCCAGGGAGGTACGAGCAGTGCTTC. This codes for CSVDYPGRYEQCF.

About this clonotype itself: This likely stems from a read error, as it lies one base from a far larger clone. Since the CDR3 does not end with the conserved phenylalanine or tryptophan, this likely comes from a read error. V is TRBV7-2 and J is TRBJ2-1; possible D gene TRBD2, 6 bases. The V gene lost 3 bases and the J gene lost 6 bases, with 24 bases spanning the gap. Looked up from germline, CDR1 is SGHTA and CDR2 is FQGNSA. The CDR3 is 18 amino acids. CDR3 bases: TGTGCCAGCAGCTTGGCTGGGGTGCGGGAATTCCTAGGCAATGAGCAGTTCATC. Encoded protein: CASSLAGVREFLGNEQFI.

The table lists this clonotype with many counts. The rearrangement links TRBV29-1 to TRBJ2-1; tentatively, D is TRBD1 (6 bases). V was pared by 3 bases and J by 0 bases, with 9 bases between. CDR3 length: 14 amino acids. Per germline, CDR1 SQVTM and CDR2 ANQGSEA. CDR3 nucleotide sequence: TGCAGCGTTGATGGACAGAGCTCCTACAATGAGCAGTTCTTC. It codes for CSVDGQSSYNEQFF.